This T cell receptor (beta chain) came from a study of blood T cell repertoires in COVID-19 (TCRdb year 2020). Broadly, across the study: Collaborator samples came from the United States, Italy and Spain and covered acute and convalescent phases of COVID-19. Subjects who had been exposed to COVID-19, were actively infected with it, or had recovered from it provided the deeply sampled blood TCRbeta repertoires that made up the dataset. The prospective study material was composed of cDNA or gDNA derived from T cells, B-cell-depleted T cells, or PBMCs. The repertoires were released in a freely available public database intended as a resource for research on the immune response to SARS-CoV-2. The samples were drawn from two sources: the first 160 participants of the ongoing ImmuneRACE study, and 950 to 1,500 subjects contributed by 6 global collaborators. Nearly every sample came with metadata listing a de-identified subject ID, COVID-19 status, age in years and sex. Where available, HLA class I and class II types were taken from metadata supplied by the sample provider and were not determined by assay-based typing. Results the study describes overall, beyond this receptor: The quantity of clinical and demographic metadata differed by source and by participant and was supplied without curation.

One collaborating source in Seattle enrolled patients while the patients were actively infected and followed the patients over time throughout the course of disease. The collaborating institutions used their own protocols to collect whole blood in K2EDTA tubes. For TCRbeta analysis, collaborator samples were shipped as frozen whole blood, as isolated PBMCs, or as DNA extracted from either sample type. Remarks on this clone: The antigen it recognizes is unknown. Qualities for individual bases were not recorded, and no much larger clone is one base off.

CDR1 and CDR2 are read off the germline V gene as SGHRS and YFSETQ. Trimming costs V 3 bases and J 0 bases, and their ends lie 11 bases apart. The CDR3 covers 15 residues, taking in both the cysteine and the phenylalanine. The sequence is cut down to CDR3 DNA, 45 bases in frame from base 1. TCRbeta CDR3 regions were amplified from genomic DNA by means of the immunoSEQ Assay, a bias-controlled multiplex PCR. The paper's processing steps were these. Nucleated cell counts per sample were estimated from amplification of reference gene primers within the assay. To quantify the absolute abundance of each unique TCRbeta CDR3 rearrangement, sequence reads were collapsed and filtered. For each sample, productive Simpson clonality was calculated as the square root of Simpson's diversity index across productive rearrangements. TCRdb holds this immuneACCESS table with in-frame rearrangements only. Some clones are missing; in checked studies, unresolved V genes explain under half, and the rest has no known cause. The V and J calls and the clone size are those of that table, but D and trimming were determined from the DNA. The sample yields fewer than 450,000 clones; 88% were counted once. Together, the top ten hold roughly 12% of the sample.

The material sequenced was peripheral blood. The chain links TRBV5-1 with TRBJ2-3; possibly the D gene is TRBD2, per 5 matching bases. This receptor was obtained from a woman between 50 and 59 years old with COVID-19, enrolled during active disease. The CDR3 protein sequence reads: CASSWGDPSTDTQYF. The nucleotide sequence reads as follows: TGCGCCAGCAGCTGGGGAGACCCTAGCACAGATACGCAGTATTTT.